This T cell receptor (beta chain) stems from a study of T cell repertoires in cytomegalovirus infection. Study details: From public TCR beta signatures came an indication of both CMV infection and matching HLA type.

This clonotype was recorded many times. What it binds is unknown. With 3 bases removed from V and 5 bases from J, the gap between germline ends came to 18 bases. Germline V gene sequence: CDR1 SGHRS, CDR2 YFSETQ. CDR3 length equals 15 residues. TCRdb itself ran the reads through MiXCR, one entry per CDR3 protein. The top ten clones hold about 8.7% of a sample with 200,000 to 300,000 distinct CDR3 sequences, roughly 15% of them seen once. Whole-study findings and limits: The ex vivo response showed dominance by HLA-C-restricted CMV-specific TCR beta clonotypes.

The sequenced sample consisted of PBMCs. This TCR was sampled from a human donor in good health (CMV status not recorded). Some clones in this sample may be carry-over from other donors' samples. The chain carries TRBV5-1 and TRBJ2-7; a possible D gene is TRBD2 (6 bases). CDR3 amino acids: CASSSTPTGGNEQYF. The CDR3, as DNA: TGCGCCAGCAGCTCGACCCCGACCGGGGGAAACGAGCAGTACTTC.